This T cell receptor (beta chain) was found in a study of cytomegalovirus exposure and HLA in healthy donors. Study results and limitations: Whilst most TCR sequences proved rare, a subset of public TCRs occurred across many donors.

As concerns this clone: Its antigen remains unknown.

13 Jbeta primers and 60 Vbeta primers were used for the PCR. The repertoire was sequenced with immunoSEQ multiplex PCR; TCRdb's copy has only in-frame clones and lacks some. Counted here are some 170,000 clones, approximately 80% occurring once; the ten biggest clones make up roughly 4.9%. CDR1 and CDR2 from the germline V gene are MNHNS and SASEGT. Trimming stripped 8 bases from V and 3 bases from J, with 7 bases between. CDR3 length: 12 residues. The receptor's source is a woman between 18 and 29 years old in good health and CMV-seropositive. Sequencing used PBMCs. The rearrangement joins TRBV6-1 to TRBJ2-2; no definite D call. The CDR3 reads CASEVYTGELFF. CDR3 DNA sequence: TGTGCCAGCGAGGTCTACACCGGGGAGCTGTTTTTT.